This TCR beta chain was recovered during a study of cytotoxic CD8 clonotypes in ibrutinib-treated CLL. Study conclusions and caveats: Clonality went up at the time of ibrutinib response, stayed stable in sustained remission, and later dropped back toward its baseline level at progression. Progressing patients had sampling times that differed from those of sustained-remission patients.

V lost 5 bases and J 7 bases, leaving 14 bases between the germline ends. Germline CDR1 and CDR2: SNHLY and FYNNEI. The CDR3 is 13 residues long. Using immunoSEQ multiplex PCR, the repertoire was profiled, and TCRdb retains in-frame clones only, with some absent. The sample contains tens of thousands of clones, over 60% of which appear only once. A note on this clone: Its antigen is unidentified.

The sequenced sample was PBMCs, obtained after 24 months of ibrutinib treatment. The chain joins TRBV2 to TRBJ1-2; D remains unclear. The receptor was derived from a human donor with chronic lymphocytic leukemia. Here the CDR3 DNA reads TGTGCCAGCAGTCCAAGTTGGAACGCTGGCTACACCTTC. It is translated as CASSPSWNAGYTF.